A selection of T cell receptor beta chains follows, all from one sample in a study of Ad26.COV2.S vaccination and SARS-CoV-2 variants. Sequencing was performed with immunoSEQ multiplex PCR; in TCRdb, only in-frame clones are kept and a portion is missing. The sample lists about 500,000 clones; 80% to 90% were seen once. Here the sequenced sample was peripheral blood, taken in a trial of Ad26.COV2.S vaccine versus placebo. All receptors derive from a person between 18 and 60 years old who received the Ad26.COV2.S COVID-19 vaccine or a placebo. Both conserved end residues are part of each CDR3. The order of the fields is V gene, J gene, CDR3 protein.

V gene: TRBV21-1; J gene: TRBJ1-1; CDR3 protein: CASSKDWTGRGTEAFF
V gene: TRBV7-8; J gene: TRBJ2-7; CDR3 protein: CASSLALQGAGYEQYF
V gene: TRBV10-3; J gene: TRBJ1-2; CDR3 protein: CAISEGWSYTF
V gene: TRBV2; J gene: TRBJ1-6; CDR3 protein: CASSAGTDLSPLHF
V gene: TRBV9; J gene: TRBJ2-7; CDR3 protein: CASSAGALSYEQYF
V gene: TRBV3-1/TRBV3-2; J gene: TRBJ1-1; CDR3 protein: CASSHAPGVIEAFF
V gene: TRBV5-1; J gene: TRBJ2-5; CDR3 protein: CASSQNAGPLTQETQYF
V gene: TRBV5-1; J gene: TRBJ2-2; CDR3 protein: CASSAKLAGETGELFF
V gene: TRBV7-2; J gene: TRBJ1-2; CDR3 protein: CASSPGFSYGYTF
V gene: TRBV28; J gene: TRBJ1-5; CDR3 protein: CASTKRGQGALQPQHF
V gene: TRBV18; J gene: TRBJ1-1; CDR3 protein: CASSPSGNTEAFF
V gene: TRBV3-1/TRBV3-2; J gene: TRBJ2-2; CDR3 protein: CASSPTGRGNRELFF
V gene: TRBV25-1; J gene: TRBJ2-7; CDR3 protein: CASSEFFGSEQYF
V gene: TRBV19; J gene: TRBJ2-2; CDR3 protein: CASSIRWDRGSGELFF
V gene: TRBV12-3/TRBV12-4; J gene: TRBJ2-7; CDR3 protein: CASSNRAEQYF
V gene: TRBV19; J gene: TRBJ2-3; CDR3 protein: CASSIARDELTQYF
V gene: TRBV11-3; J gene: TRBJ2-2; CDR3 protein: CASSLDVAGGNTGELFF
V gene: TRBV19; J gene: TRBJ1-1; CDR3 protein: CASRDPFGGMNTEAFF
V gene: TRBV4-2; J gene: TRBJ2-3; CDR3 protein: CASSPEVGTGTPTDTQYF
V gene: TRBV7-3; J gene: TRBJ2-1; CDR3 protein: CASSLTLAASYNEQFF
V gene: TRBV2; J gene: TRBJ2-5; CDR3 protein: CASFGETQYF
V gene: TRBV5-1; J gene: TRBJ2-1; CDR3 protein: CASSLASGLLNEQFF
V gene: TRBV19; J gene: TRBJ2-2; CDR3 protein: CASSIEYTGELFF
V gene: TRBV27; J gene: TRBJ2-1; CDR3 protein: CASSYGSYNEQFF
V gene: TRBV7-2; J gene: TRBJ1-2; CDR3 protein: CASSAPGQGGAVTYGYTF
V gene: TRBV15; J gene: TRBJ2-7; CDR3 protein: CATSRDPGTSGTSYEQYF
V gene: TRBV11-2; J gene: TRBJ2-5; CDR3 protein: CASSTSRAGQETQYF
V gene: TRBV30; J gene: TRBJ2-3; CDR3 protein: CAWSVTGDTQYF
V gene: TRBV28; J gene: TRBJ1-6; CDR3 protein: CASSRITKGAPLHF
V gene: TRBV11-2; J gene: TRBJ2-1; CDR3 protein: CASSRNRDEQFF
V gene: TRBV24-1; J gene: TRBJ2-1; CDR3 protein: CATSDLKASGGYNEQFF
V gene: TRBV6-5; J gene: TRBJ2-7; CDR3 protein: CASRRTASYEQYF
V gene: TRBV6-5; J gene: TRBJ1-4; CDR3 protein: CASSPRPSLNEKLFF
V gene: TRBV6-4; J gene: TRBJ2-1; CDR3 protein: CASSDSRGGPYNEQFF
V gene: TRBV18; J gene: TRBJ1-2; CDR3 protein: CASSEGQDYGYTF
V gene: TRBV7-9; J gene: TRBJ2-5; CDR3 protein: CASSLALNQETQYF
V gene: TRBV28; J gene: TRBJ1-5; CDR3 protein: CASTPHRTFNQPQHF